This is a list of T cell receptor beta chains from one sample in a study of response to subunit inactivated influenza vaccine. TCRdb re-called the RT-PCR reads with MiXCR, one entry per CDR3 protein. The sample lists 710,000 or so distinct CDR3 sequences, 15% to 18% seen once, with around a tenth in the top ten. Here the sequenced sample was PBMCs from blood, taken roughly 12 days after vaccination. The origin of the receptors is a man between 50 and 59 years old who received an inactivated influenza vaccine. CDR3s include the opening cysteine and the closing phenylalanine or tryptophan. The order of the fields is J gene, V gene, D gene, CDR3 protein. The D gene is left open where the match is weak.

>TRBJ1-5|TRBV2|NA
CASSELQFNQPQHF
>TRBJ2-7|TRBV5-1|TRBD2
CASSLLAGNYEQYF
>TRBJ2-1|TRBV7-2|NA
CASRLTLNEQFF
>TRBJ2-1|TRBV4-2|TRBD2
CASSQARRENDEQFF
>TRBJ1-6|TRBV30|NA
CAWTVGSLSYNSPLHF
>TRBJ2-3|TRBV6-6|NA
CASRVRSTDTQYF
>TRBJ1-2|TRBV5-1|NA
CASSLEDGQLYGYTF
>TRBJ2-1|TRBV20-1|TRBD1
CSAIQGAVTPGQFF
>TRBJ1-4|TRBV29-1|TRBD1
CSVGTGTGKKLFF
>TRBJ1-2|TRBV5-1|NA
CASSLGQTKGCTF
>TRBJ2-5|TRBV4-3|NA
CASSQGRWGQETQYF
>TRBJ1-4|TRBV10-3|TRBD1
CAISGGQLLNEKLFF
>TRBJ1-1|TRBV6-5|TRBD1
CAVQQGHTEAFF
>TRBJ2-7|TRBV5-7|TRBD2
CASRVAGGPNEQYF
>TRBJ1-2|TRBV20-1|TRBD1
CSARASFGTGGYGYTF
>TRBJ2-7|TRBV5-1|NA
CASSLASHSYEQYF
>TRBJ1-2|TRBV5-5|TRBD1
CASSLLTGTGGYTF
>TRBJ2-1|TRBV6-2/TRBV6-3|TRBD2
CATERLAGSNEQFF
>TRBJ2-1|TRBV6-1|TRBD1
CASRRTDRGEQFF
>TRBJ1-2|TRBV12-3/TRBV12-4|NA
CASTSILGGGYTF
>TRBJ1-2|TRBV10-3|NA
CAISREEGDIYGYTF
>TRBJ2-7|TRBV20-1|NA
CSATRGSGGGYEQYF
>TRBJ2-7|TRBV5-6|TRBD1
CASSLIGPGGEQYF
>TRBJ1-2|TRBV29-1|NA
CSATDRANYGYTF
>TRBJ2-1|TRBV4-3|NA
CASSQTSRPHYNEQFF
>TRBJ1-2|TRBV6-1|NA
CASSEALLRQLLPFF
>TRBJ2-1|TRBV28|TRBD1
CASSLVSFRGKKYNEQFF
>TRBJ1-2|TRBV4-2|NA
CASSLAWTANYGYTF
>TRBJ2-5|TRBV9|TRBD1
CASSVARGPQETQYF
>TRBJ1-3|TRBV6-1|NA
CASRTTFTSGNTIYF
>TRBJ2-7|TRBV12-3/TRBV12-4|NA
CASRGGLNSYEQHF
>TRBJ2-7|TRBV7-2|NA
CASSFSPILSYEQYF
>TRBJ1-2|TRBV6-2/TRBV6-3|NA
CASSSSPGSGYTF
>TRBJ2-5|TRBV20-1|NA
CSGGIGVETQYF
>TRBJ2-2|TRBV5-1|NA
CASSWGPKDGELFF
>TRBJ2-5|TRBV7-2|TRBD2
CASSARRGETQYF
>TRBJ2-3|TRBV10-3|NA
CAISDPRMAGTQYF
>TRBJ2-1|TRBV30|NA
CAWTRGVSSYNEQFF
>TRBJ1-1|TRBV9|NA
CASSPRSGTRNTEAFF
>TRBJ2-2|TRBV6-5|TRBD2
CASSYSLAGGTTGELFF
>TRBJ1-3|TRBV5-1|NA
CASSSEGSGNTIYF
>TRBJ2-5|TRBV20-1|TRBD1
CSVEGQGVETQYF
>TRBJ2-1|TRBV28|NA
CASSTPGREQFF
>TRBJ1-5|TRBV12-3/TRBV12-4|TRBD1
CASSPRQGSPQHF
>TRBJ2-3|TRBV29-1|TRBD2
CSVDSRLAGGRGSDTQYF
>TRBJ2-2|TRBV4-2|NA
CASSQEPAAVTGELFF
>TRBJ1-2|TRBV6-6|NA
CASSYFPGYGYTF
>TRBJ2-1|TRBV29-1|NA
CSVEDWRSPSSYNEQFF
>TRBJ2-1|TRBV6-2/TRBV6-3|TRBD2
CASSSLTSGYNEQFF
>TRBJ2-7|TRBV29-1|NA
CSVEVADRPYEQYF
>TRBJ2-5|TRBV2|NA
CASTPQYF
>TRBJ2-5|TRBV6-5|NA
CASSYSARQETQYF
>TRBJ2-7|TRBV6-6|NA
CASSYLSGYEQYF
>TRBJ2-5|TRBV4-3|NA
CASSQIQKIQETQYF
>TRBJ2-1|TRBV9|NA
CASSPRDLYYNEQFF